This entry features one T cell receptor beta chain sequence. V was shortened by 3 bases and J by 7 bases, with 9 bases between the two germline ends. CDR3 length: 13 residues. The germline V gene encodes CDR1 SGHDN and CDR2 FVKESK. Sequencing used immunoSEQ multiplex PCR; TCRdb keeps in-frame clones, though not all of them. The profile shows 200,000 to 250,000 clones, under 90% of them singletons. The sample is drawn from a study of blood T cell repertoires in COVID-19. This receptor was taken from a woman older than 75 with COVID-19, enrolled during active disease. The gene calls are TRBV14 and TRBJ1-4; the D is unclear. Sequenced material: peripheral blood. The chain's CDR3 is CASSHGWREKLFF. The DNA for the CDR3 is TGTGCCAGCAGCCACGGGTGGCGTGAAAAACTGTTTTTT. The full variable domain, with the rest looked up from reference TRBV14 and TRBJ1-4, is EAGVTQFPSHSVIEKGQTVTLRCDPISGHDNLYWYRRVMGKEIKFLLHFVKESKQDESGMPNNRFLAERTGGTYSTLKVQPAELEDSGVYFCASSHGWREKLFFGSGTQLSVL.